This TCR beta chain appears in the sequencing data of a study of post-analysis software for immune sequencing data. Presence of unique molecular identifiers characterized the TCR beta cDNA libraries. Using its own MiXCR run on the PCR reads, TCRdb lists one record per CDR3 protein. The sample carries 700,000 to 800,000 distinct CDR3 sequences, just under 30% recorded once. V lost 2 bases and J 8 bases, leaving 21 bases between the germline ends. Germline V gives CDR1 SNHLY, CDR2 FYNNEI. The CDR3 sequence is 17 residues long. As for this clonotype: Its antigen is undetermined.

General study findings and limits: When patients were compared with controls, four or five TRBV segments were more frequent, TRBV5-6, TRBV5-1 and TRBV20-1 among them.

This TCR was recovered from a girl aged 5-17 years with multiple sclerosis. Sequencing used blood. The chain has TRBV2 and TRBJ1-4, with D unresolved. CDR3 nucleotide sequence: TGTGCCAGCAGTGAATATGTTCTGGTCGGATTGGACGAAAAACTGTTTTTT. Its protein is CASSEYVLVGLDEKLFF.